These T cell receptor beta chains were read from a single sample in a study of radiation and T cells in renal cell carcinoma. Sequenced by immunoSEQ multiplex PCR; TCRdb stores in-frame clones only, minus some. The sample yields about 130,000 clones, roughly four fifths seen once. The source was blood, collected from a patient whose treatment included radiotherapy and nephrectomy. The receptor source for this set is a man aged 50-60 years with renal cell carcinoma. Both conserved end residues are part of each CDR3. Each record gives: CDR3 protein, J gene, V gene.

CASSHRAHGLSPLHF | TRBJ1-6 | TRBV4-3
CASSLGSSGAYEQYF | TRBJ2-7 | TRBV7-9
CASSLRKGLTDTQYF | TRBJ2-3 | TRBV7-9
CASSIAMNTEAFF | TRBJ1-1 | TRBV28
CASRDDSNQPQHF | TRBJ1-5 | TRBV28
CASSSLAGGYAETQYF | TRBJ2-5 | TRBV25-1
CASSQGWGLDGYEQYF | TRBJ2-7 | TRBV5-1
CSVERGGGYGYTF | TRBJ1-2 | TRBV29-1
CASSVSGTEETQYF | TRBJ2-5 | TRBV9
CASSLAMGGLAYEQYF | TRBJ2-7 | TRBV5-1
CATSRGGTSGAYEQYF | TRBJ2-7 | TRBV15
CASSRQGSGANQPQHF | TRBJ1-5 | TRBV28
CASSVLTSGGDEQFF | TRBJ2-1 | TRBV9
CAISETEVNTGELFF | TRBJ2-2 | TRBV10-3
CASSEGGGSYEQYF | TRBJ2-7 | TRBV6-1
CASSQGGYGYTF | TRBJ1-2 | TRBV14
CASSDGDRGVVYGYTF | TRBJ1-2 | TRBV6-1
CASRETGDNQPQHF | TRBJ1-5 | TRBV2
CASSEFLLRLYF | TRBJ2-7 | TRBV2
CATSRSLAGGYPSPFF | TRBJ2-1 | TRBV15
CASQRTTNEKLFF | TRBJ1-4 | TRBV6-5
CASSVTGTGNYEQYF | TRBJ2-7 | TRBV5-1
CAWNPPRAGNTIYF | TRBJ1-3 | TRBV30
CASSLDRPGNTIYF | TRBJ1-3 | TRBV7-2
CASSLSSVGTDTQYF | TRBJ2-3 | TRBV11-1
CASSGSSGANVLTF | TRBJ2-6 | TRBV2
CASGTGHAYEQYF | TRBJ2-7 | TRBV28
CASSLGGGRETQYF | TRBJ2-5 | TRBV11-2
CAWSIGTYEQYF | TRBJ2-7 | TRBV30
CASSIRQGNDEQYF | TRBJ2-7 | TRBV19
CASSVGQDDSPLHF | TRBJ1-6 | TRBV4-2